A single sample gave rise to the 10 T cell receptor beta chains below, sequenced in a study of T-cell memory formation after mild COVID-19. TCRdb passed the 5' RACE reads through MiXCR, listing each CDR3 protein once. This sample has roughly 550,000 distinct CDR3 sequences, with around 20% found just once. Sequenced material: PBMCs or a T cell subset sorted from them (not recorded which). These receptors were obtained from an adult woman who had mild COVID-19 (a few samples of this study predate the infection). Cell type and time point are not known.

This chain uses TRBV5-4 with TRBJ2-2; TRBD2 aligns across 7 bases. Germline CDR1 reads SGHNT; CDR2 reads YYREEE (reference sequence). The CDR3 runs 15 residues. Germline trimming cut 2 bases from V and 6 bases from J; bases unmatched to any gene: 7. The CDR3 DNA sequence: TGTGCCAGCAGCTTCAGCGGGGTGGGACCCGGGGAGCTGTTTTTT. Residues: CASSFSGVGPGELFF.

CDR3: CASSLQGQGINEQFF. CDR3 sequence (DNA): TGCGCCAGCAGCTTGCAGGGACAGGGGATTAATGAGCAGTTCTTC. The chain recombines TRBV5-1 with TRBJ2-1; TRBD1 agrees at 10 bases. J lost 7 bases, V lost 1 base, and 5 bases had no gene match. This CDR3 is 15 amino acids long. Germline V CDR1 and CDR2: SGHRS, YFSETQ.

This clonotype has a count of ten or more. J is TRBJ2-1 and V is TRBV7-3; D is ambiguous. Germline V gene sequence: CDR1 SGHTA, CDR2 FQGTGA. V lost 1 base, J lost 7 bases, and 11 bases lay in between. The CDR3 spans 14 residues. The CDR3 here is CASSLIGPANEQFF. The CDR3 nucleotides are TGTGCCAGCAGCTTAATAGGTCCCGCAAATGAGCAGTTCTTC. Supplemented by reference TRBV7-3 and TRBJ2-1, the full variable domain reads GAGVSQTPSNKVTEKGKYVELRCDPISGHTALYWYRQSLGQGPEFLIYFQGTGAADDSGLPNDRFFAVRPEGSVSTLKIQRTERGDSAVYLCASSLIGPANEQFFGPGTRLTVL.

This sequence joins TRBV24-1 and TRBJ1-2; D is unresolved. Deletions cut 3 bases from V and 2 bases from J, with 12 bases between. Germline CDR1 reads KGHDR; CDR2 reads SFDVKD. The CDR3 is 15 residues long. The CDR3 sequence: CATSDTGRVNYGYTF. The CDR3 DNA sequence: TGTGCCACCAGTGATACCGGACGGGTGAACTATGGCTACACCTTC.

This chain connects TRBV27 to TRBJ2-7; 7 nucleotides agree with TRBD1. There are 14 residues in the CDR3. V shed 7 bases and J 1 base; nucleotides not matched to a gene: 7. The germline V gene has CDR1 MNHEY and CDR2 SMNVEV (reference sequence). The CDR3 protein is CASTSSGGSYEQYF. CDR3 nucleotides: TGTGCCAGCACTTCGTCAGGGGGATCCTACGAGCAGTACTTC.

The table lists this clonotype with a few counts. The chain uses TRBV29-1 and TRBJ2-1, with D possibly matching TRBD1 (5 bases). The germline V gene has CDR1 SQVTM and CDR2 ANQGSEA. Trimming removed 5 bases from V and 3 bases from J, with 20 bases in between. The CDR3 is 16 amino acids. The CDR3 DNA is TGCAGCGTTCGTCAGGGAACCTCCCGTGACTACAATGAGCAGTTCTTC. Translated, it gives CSVRQGTSRDYNEQFF.

The sample holds a few counts of this clonotype. V gene TRBV10-3 combines with J gene TRBJ1-1; D may be TRBD1 (5 bases). Germline V CDR1 and CDR2: ENHRY, SYGVKD. Trimming shortened V by 6 bases and J by 1 base, and 12 bases separated the two germline ends. The CDR3 covers 14 residues. The CDR3: CAIREQGGNTEAFF. Here the CDR3 DNA reads TGTGCCATCAGGGAGCAGGGAGGGAACACTGAAGCTTTCTTT.

This chain joins TRBV28 and TRBJ2-5, with a possible D match to TRBD2 (6 bases). V was shortened by 7 bases and J by 2 bases, with 11 bases between the two germline ends. Germline lookup yields CDR1 MDHEN and CDR2 SYDVKM. This CDR3 comprises 13 residues. The CDR3 reads CASTPREQETQYF. The CDR3 bases are TGTGCCAGCACCCCCCGGGAGCAAGAGACCCAGTACTTC.

This clonotype showed up just a few times. The chain links TRBV6-2 or TRBV6-3 to TRBJ2-2; the D is unclear. This CDR3 has 14 amino acids. Germline V gene sequence: CDR1 MNHEY, CDR2 SVGEGT. Trimming removed 0 bases from V and 7 bases from J, with 9 bases in between. The CDR3 nucleotides are TGTGCCAGCAGTTACTCGTGGCTACTCGGGGAGCTGTTTTTT. Translating it yields CASSYSWLLGELFF.

The gene calls are TRBV2 and TRBJ1-2; D remains ambiguous. V was pared by 3 bases and J by 5 bases, with 10 bases between. Germline V gene sequence: CDR1 SNHLY, CDR2 FYNNEI. The CDR3 is 13 amino acids. In DNA form, the CDR3 reads TGTGCCAGCAGTGAGAGGGTTGGGTATGGCTACACCTTC. The encoded protein is CASSERVGYGYTF.